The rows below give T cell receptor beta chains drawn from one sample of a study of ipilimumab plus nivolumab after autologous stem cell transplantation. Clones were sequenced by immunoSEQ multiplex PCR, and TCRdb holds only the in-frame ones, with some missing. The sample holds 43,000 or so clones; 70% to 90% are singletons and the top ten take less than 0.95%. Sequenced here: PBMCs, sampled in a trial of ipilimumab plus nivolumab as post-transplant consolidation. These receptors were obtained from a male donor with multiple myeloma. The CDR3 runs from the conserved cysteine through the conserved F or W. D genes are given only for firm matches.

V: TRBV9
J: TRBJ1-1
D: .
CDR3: CASSTGGGLSTEAFF

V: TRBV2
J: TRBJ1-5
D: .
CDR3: CASSEAYGAAYSNQPQHF

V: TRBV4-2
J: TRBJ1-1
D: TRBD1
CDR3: CASSRPGQGETEAFF

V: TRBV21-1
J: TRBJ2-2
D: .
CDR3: CASSARTSGEVRGELFF

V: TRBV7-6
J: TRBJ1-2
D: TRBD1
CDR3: CASSRQGNYGYTF

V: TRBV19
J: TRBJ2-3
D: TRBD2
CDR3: CASTVTSGSFLSTDTQYF

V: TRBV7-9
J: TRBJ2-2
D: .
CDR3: CASSLSDTGELFF

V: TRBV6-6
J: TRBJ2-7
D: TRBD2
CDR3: CASSYPGGYEQYF

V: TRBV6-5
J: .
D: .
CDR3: CASSYSMSYEQYF

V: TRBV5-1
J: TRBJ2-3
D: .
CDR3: CASSDRTSTDTQYF

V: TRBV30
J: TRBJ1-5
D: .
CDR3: CAWRQGRNQPQHF

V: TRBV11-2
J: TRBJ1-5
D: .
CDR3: CASSGARDSNQPQHF

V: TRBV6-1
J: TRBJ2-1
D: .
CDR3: CAAARMFRDNEQFF

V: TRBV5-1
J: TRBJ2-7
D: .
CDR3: CASSLSRPYEQYF

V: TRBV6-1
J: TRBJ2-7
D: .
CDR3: CASQETLYEQYF

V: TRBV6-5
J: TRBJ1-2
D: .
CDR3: CASSYRGPNYGYTF

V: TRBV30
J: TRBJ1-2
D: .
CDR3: CAWSIGVTGYTF

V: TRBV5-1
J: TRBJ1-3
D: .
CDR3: CASSLQDSGNTIYF

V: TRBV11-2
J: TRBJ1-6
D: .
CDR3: CASSLARMNNSPLHF

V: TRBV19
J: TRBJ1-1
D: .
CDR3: CASSIGGDWTEAFF

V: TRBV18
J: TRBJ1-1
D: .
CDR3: CASSPTRWDTRPNTEAFF

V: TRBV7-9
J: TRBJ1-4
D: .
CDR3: CASSQGWGNEKLFF

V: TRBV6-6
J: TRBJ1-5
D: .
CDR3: CASSSLQGLSNQPQHF

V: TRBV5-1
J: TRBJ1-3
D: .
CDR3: CASSLGLQQGSGNTIYF

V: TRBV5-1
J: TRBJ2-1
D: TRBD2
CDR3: CASSLRLAGVNEQFF

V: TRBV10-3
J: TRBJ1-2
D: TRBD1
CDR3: CAISEPGTGVGYTF

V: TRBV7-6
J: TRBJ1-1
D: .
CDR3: CASSSGGAEAFF

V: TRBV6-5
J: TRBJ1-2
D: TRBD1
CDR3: CASSFLQGALNGYTF

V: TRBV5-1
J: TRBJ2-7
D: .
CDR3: CASSLEQGFEQYF

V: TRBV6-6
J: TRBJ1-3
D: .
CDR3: CASVLQGALSGNTIYF

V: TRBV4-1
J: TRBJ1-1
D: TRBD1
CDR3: CASSQGWDRGTEAFF

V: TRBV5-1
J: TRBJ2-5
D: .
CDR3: CASSSFGRALVGDQETQYF

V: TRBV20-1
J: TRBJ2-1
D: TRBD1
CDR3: CSAVQGAGQFF

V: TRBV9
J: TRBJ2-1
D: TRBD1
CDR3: CASSTSGTVVYNEQFF

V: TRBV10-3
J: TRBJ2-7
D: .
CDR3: CAISDRDSIGHEQYF

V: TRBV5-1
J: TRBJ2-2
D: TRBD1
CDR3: CASTPDRGGVIHRELFF

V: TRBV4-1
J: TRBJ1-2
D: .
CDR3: CASSQGRAIYGYTF

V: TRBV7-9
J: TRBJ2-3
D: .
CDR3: CASSSILGDTQYF

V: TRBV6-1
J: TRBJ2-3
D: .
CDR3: CASSGWGETSTDTQYF

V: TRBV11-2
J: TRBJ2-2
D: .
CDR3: CASSLDGDTGELFF